Listed below are T cell receptor beta chains from one sample, sequenced in a study of regulatory T cells in long-lasting Graves disease. One entry per CDR3 protein results from TCRdb running MiXCR on the multiplex PCR reads. The sample shows under 700,000 distinct CDR3 sequences, about 16% of them seen only once. These records were also assigned to another study, of T cells in Graves' hyperthyroidism and ophthalmopathy.

The sample here was peripheral blood mononuclear cells (PBMCs), taken at new diagnosis, from a patient treated with antithyroid drugs. These receptors came from a woman aged 35-65 years with Graves disease. CDR3s include the opening cysteine and the closing phenylalanine or tryptophan. The D gene is left open where the match is weak. Where a row states a size, it is once, few, many or the class of an expanded clone; other rows omit it.

D,V,size,J,DNA,CDR3
TRBD1,TRBV5-1,-,TRBJ1-2,TGCGCCAGCAGCTTGGCGGGACAGGACTATGGCTACACCTTC,CASSLAGQDYGYTF
-,TRBV2,many,TRBJ2-5,TGTGCCAGCAGTGAATCAGCAGAGACCCAGTACTTC,CASSESAETQYF
-,TRBV18,many,TRBJ2-5,TGTGCCAGCTCACCGGCAGGGTTAGCAGAGACCCAGTACTTC,CASSPAGLAETQYF
TRBD1,TRBV3-1,many,TRBJ1-6,TGTGCCAGCAGCCTAAGACAGGGAGGTGCCTATAATTCACCCCTCCACTTT,CASSLRQGGAYNSPLHF
-,TRBV2,many,TRBJ1-1,TGTGCCAGCAGTGGGGGGGGGGTTAAAACTGAAGCTTTCTTT,CASSGGGVKTEAFF
-,TRBV27,-,TRBJ1-5,TGTGCCAGCAGTGACGGACGGAGCAATCAGCCCCAGCATTTT,CASSDGRSNQPQHF
TRBD1,TRBV7-2,many,TRBJ1-1,TGTGCCAGCAGCCCAGGGGGCCCTTCGAACACTGAAGCTTTCTTT,CASSPGGPSNTEAFF
-,TRBV3-1,many,TRBJ2-5,TGTGCCAGCAGCCAAGCCCACGGGGGTGGAGAGACCCAGTACTTC,CASSQAHGGGETQYF
-,TRBV2,many,TRBJ2-5,TGTGCCAGCAGCCAAGAGACCCAGTACTTC,CASSQETQYF
TRBD2,TRBV29-1,-,TRBJ2-1,TGCAGCGTTGAACTACTAGCGGGGGGAACTGTGTACAATGAGCAGTTCTTC,CSVELLAGGTVYNEQFF
TRBD1,TRBV20-1,many,TRBJ1-6,TGCAGTGCTAGCCCACAGGGGACCTATAATTCACCCCTCCACTTT,CSASPQGTYNSPLHF
-,TRBV7-2,-,TRBJ1-4,TGTGCCAGCAGCAGATATGGGGCGGGTGAAAAACTGTTTTTT,CASSRYGAGEKLFF
TRBD2,TRBV6-1,many,TRBJ2-7,TGTGCCAGCAGAGGGACTAGCGGGGGCTTAGGCGAGCAGTACTTC,CASRGTSGGLGEQYF
-,TRBV28,few,TRBJ2-5,TGTGCCAGCAGTTTAAATGGGGGTTGGGAGACCCAGTACTTC,CASSLNGGWETQYF
TRBD1,TRBV4-1,many,TRBJ1-2,TGCGCCAGCAGCCAAACGACAGGGTTTAACTATGGCTACACCTTC,CASSQTTGFNYGYTF
-,TRBV19,-,TRBJ1-4,TGTGCCAGTTCAGGGTATAATGAAAAACTGTTTTTT,CASSGYNEKLFF
TRBD2,TRBV20-1,many,TRBJ2-1,TGCAGTGCTAGGCGGGGGGGCCTCGACAATGAGCAGTTCTTC,CSARRGGLDNEQFF
TRBD1,TRBV25-1,few,TRBJ1-3,TGTGCCAGCAGTCGGACAGGGCTAAACTCTGGAAACACCATATATTTT,CASSRTGLNSGNTIYF
-,TRBV2,many,TRBJ2-7,TGTGCCAGCAAATGGGAAAGGTCCAACTACGAGCAGTACTTC,CASKWERSNYEQYF
-,TRBV10-3,many,TRBJ2-1,TGTGCCATCAGTGGAACAAAGGGCCTTCACTACAATGAGCAGTTCTTC,CAISGTKGLHYNEQFF
TRBD1,TRBV2,many,TRBJ1-1,TGTGCCGGAAAGGGGGACAGTTCCCGGGGCACTGAAGCTTTCTTT,CAGKGDSSRGTEAFF
TRBD2,TRBV3-1,many,TRBJ2-1,TGTGCCAGCAGCCATAACGTAGCGGGGGGAGATGAGCAGTTCTTC,CASSHNVAGGDEQFF
-,TRBV28,-,TRBJ1-6,TGTGCCAGCAGAATTCGGGGGGCTGGTAATTCACCCCTCCACTTT,CASRIRGAGNSPLHF
-,TRBV20-1,few,TRBJ1-4,TGCAGTGCTAGAGTCCCCGGGGGAGGGGCAGGGGAAAAACTGTTTTTT,CSARVPGGGAGEKLFF
-,TRBV12-5,few,TRBJ2-7,TGTGCTAGTGGTTTAGAGTGGTACGAGCAGTACTTC,CASGLEWYEQYF
-,TRBV5-4,-,TRBJ2-2,TGTGCCAGCAGCTGGGAAGGCGGGGAGCTGTTTTTT,CASSWEGGELFF
TRBD2,TRBV9,-,TRBJ2-7,TGTGCCAGCAGCGTAGGGACTAGCGGTCTAGGAATTGAGGTCGAGCAGTACTTC,CASSVGTSGLGIEVEQYF
TRBD1,TRBV4-1,-,TRBJ1-2,TGCGCCAGCAGCCTATATTTTCCCCAGGGGGACAGGGGTCTGGGCAACTATGGCTACACCTTC,CASSLYFPQGDRGLGNYGYTF
-,TRBV20-1,-,TRBJ1-2,TGCAGTCCTCAAGGGGTGGGGCGCGATAATGGCTACACCTTC,CSPQGVGRDNGYTF
-,TRBV6-1,-,TRBJ1-1,TGTGCCAGCACCTCAAACAATGAAGCTTTCTTT,CASTSNNEAFF
TRBD1,TRBV5-1,many,TRBJ1-4,TGCGCCAGCAGCTTGAGGGGGACAGGGAGTGAAAAACTGTTTTTT,CASSLRGTGSEKLFF
-,TRBV12-3/TRBV12-4,few,TRBJ2-1,TGTGCCAGCAGTCCCCGGGACCTCTCCTACAATGAGCAGTTCTTC,CASSPRDLSYNEQFF
-,TRBV7-2,many,TRBJ1-2,TGTGCCAGCAGCTGGACAGCAGCTAACTATGGCTACACCTTC,CASSWTAANYGYTF
TRBD1,TRBV4-1,-,TRBJ2-3,TGCGCCAGCAACCGTTTTCCAGGGGGCAAGGATACGCAGTATTTT,CASNRFPGGKDTQYF
-,TRBV30,many,TRBJ2-7,TGTGCCTGTCGAAAAGAGGGAGTGCAGTACTTC,CACRKEGVQYF
-,TRBV30,-,TRBJ2-1,TGTGCCTGGAGTCTGCGTGATGAGCAGTTCTTC,CAWSLRDEQFF
-,TRBV6-1,few,TRBJ1-2,TGTGCCAGCCTTCAGGGCGCCGGGCTCTGGGGCTACACCTTC,CASLQGAGLWGYTF
-,TRBV20-1,few,TRBJ2-7,TGCAGTGCTAGAGTACCAACTCTCTCCTACGAGCAGTACTTC,CSARVPTLSYEQYF
TRBD1,TRBV12-3/TRBV12-4,many,TRBJ1-1,TGTGCCAGCAGTTCAACCCGACAGGGCAACACTGAAGCTTTCTTT,CASSSTRQGNTEAFF
TRBD2,TRBV20-1,many,TRBJ2-1,TGCAGTGCTACCAGACTAGCGGGGGAGTACAATGAGCAGTTCTTC,CSATRLAGEYNEQFF